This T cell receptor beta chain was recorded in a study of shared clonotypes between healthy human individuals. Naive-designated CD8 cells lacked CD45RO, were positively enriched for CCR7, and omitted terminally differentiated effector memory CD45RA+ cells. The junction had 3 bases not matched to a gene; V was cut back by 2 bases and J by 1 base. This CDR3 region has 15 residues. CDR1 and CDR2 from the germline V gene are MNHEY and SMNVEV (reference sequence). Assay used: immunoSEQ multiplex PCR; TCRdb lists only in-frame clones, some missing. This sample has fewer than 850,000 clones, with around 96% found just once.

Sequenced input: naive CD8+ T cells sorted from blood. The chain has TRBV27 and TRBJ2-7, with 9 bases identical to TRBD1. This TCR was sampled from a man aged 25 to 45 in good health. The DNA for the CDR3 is TGTGCCAGCAGTTTAAAGACAGGGGGATCCTACGAGCAGTACTTC. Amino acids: CASSLKTGGSYEQYF.